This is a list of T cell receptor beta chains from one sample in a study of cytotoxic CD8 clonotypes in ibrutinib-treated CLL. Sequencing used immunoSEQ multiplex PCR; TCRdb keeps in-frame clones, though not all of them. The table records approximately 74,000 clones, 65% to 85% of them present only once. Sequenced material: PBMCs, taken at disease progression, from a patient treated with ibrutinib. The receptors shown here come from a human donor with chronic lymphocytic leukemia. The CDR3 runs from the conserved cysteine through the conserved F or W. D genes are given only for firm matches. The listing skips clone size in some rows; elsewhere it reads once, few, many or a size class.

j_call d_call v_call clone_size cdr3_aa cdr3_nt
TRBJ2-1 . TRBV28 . CASSLYGAYNEQFF TGTGCCAGCAGTTTATATGGGGCCTACAATGAGCAGTTCTTC
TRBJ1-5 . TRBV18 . CASSPGDGNQPQHF TGTGCCAGCTCACCTGGGGACGGCAATCAGCCCCAGCATTTT
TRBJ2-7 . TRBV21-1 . CASSTRDSSYEQYF TGTGCCAGCAGCACCCGGGACAGCTCCTACGAGCAGTACTTC
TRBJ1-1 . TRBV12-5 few CASGLGLMVNTEAFF TGTGCTAGTGGTTTGGGACTTATGGTAAACACTGAAGCTTTCTTT
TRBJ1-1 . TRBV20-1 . CSDMTPEAFF TGCAGTGATATGACTCCTGAAGCTTTCTTT
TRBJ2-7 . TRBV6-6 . CASSYGAGPLGQYF TGTGCCAGCAGTTACGGAGCAGGCCCCCTAGGGCAGTACTTC
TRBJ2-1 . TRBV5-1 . CASSPGQGGGPLSYNEQFF TGCGCCAGCAGCCCCGGACAGGGAGGGGGGCCCCTCTCCTACAATGAGCAGTTCTTC
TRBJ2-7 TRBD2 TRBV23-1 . CATQKTRTSGVIRSYEQYF TGCGCCACCCAAAAAACTCGGACTAGCGGGGTTATTAGGTCCTACGAGCAGTACTTC
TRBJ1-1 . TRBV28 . CASSPPGRMNTEAFF TGTGCCAGCAGTCCGCCGGGACGGATGAACACTGAAGCTTTCTTT
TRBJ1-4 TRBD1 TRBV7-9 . CASSLGDRKLFF TGTGCCAGCAGCTTAGGGGACAGGAAACTGTTTTTT
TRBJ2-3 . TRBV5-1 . CASSLSLSTDTQYF TGCGCCAGCAGCTTGTCCCTAAGCACAGATACGCAGTATTTT
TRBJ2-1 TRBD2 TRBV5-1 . CASSSTPRLAGAGEQFF TGCGCCAGCAGCTCGACGCCGCGGCTAGCGGGAGCAGGTGAGCAGTTCTTC
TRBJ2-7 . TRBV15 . CATSRDTIGEYEQYF TGTGCCACCAGCAGAGATACTATAGGGGAATACGAGCAGTACTTC
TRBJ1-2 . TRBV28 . CASGDVMDTVLHGYTF TGTGCCAGCGGAGATGTCATGGACACGGTTCTTCATGGCTACACCTTC
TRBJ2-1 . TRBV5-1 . CASSLAGLGSGEFF TGCGCCAGCAGCTTGGCGGGCTTAGGTTCAGGCGAGTTCTTC
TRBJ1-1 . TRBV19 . CATRPGATEAFF TGTGCCACCAGACCAGGGGCGACTGAAGCTTTCTTT
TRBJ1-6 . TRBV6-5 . CASSPRGSPLHF TGTGCCAGCAGCCCCAGAGGTTCACCCCTCCACTTT
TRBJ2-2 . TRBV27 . CASRRWTSGTGELFF TGTGCCAGCAGAAGGTGGACGAGTGGGACCGGGGAGCTGTTTTTT
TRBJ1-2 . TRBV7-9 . CASSFRDYGYTF TGTGCCAGCAGCTTTCGGGACTATGGCTACACCTTC
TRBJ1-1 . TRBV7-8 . CASSARSRTEAFF TGTGCCAGCAGCGCACGTAGTCGAACTGAAGCTTTCTTT
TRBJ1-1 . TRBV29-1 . CSVEKILLSEAFF TGCAGCGTTGAGAAGATCCTCTTATCTGAAGCTTTCTTT
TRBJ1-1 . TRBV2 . CASDSGGYTEAFF TGTGCCAGCGACTCTGGTGGGTACACTGAAGCTTTCTTT
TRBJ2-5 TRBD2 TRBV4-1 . CASSQEGDGRGRETQYF TGCGCCAGCAGCCAAGAAGGGGACGGGAGGGGGAGAGAGACCCAGTACTTC
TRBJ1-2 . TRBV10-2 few CASRLGSGGRDGYTF TGCGCCAGCAGACTTGGATCCGGGGGTAGGGATGGCTACACCTTC
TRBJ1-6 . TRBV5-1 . CASSLRGNSPLHF TGCGCCAGCAGCTTGCGGGGTAATTCACCCCTCCACTTT
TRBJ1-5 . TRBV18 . CASSPGGRNQPQHF TGTGCCAGCTCACCAGGAGGGCGGAATCAGCCCCAGCATTTT